This T cell receptor (beta chain) was retrieved from a study of blood T cell repertoires in COVID-19. The study recruited people aged about 18 to 95 years across approximately 25 US areas. Two negative PCRs, clearance, or symptom resolution characterized the recovered Cohort 3 donors. This table comes from immunoSEQ multiplex PCR, and its TCRdb copy is limited to in-frame clones, with some not included. The sample contains roughly 290,000 clones, approximately 90% of which appear only once. Trimming pared 4 bases from V and 10 bases from J, leaving 11 bases between. Germline values: CDR1 KGHSH, CDR2 LQKENI. The CDR3 loop spans 12 amino acids.

The receptor's source is a woman between 40 and 55 years old who had recovered from COVID-19. Sequenced input: PBMCs or T cells enriched from blood (not recorded which). J is TRBJ1-5 and V is TRBV18; D is uncertain. CDR3 protein: CASSREAGPQHF. CDR3 nucleotide sequence: TGTGCCAGCTCACGGGAGGCTGGTCCCCAGCATTTT. The complete variable domain, with remaining parts taken from reference TRBV18 and TRBJ1-5, reads NAGVMQNPRHLVRRRGQEARLRCSPMKGHSHVYWYRQLPEEGLKFMVYLQKENIIDESGMPKERFSAEFPKEGPSILRIQQVVRGDSAAYFCASSREAGPQHFGDGTRLSIL.